The 13 T cell receptor beta chains in this list originate from one sample, sequenced in a study of Tregs in tolerant kidney transplant recipients. This table comes from immunoSEQ multiplex PCR, and its TCRdb copy is limited to in-frame clones, with some not included. The repertoire consists of about 87,000 clones, with 93% occurring once and the leading ten covering 0.46%. The sequences come from CD4+ T cells from blood, collected before the transplant. The source of these receptors is a human donor who received a combined kidney and bone marrow transplant.

The chain carries TRBV11-2 and TRBJ2-3; D gene uncertain. CDR1 SGHAT and CDR2 FQNNGV come from the germline V gene. The CDR3 sequence is 14 residues long. V was trimmed by 1 base and J by 2 bases, leaving 7 bases between them. CDR3 region: CASSLGRSTDTQYF. The CDR3 nucleotides read TGTGCCAGCAGCTTAGGCAGGTCCACAGATACGCAGTATTTT.

This chain connects TRBV19 to TRBJ2-6; D might be TRBD1 (6 bases). The CDR3 extends over 14 amino acids. CDR1 LNHDA and CDR2 SQIVND come from the germline V gene (reference sequence). V dropped 7 bases and J dropped 1 base, with 8 bases sitting between them. The chain's CDR3 is CASKGGSGANVLTF. The CDR3, as DNA: TGTGCCAGTAAAGGGGGTTCTGGGGCCAACGTCCTGACTTTC. Using reference TRBV19 and TRBJ2-6 for the parts outside the CDR3, the full variable domain is DGGITQSPKYLFRKEGQNVTLSCEQNLNHDAMYWYRQDPGQGLRLIYYSQIVNDFQKGDIAEGYSVSREKKESFPLTVTSAQKNPTAFYLCASKGGSGANVLTFGAGSRLTVL.

The CDR3 DNA sequence: TGTGCCACCAGCAGAGAAGACAGGTTCTATGGCTACACCTTC. Its translation: CATSREDRFYGYTF. V is TRBV15 and J is TRBJ1-2; TRBD1 might be the D (6 bases). Trimming took off 0 bases at V and 4 bases at J, with 9 bases between the two ends. The CDR3 is 14 amino acids. Germline values: CDR1 LNHNV, CDR2 YYDKDF (reference sequence).

This chain uses TRBV18 with TRBJ2-3; TRBD2 is a possible D gene (5 bases). V lost 5 bases to trimming and J lost 10 bases, with 16 bases between them. CDR1 KGHSH and CDR2 LQKENI come from the germline V gene. The CDR3 is 13 amino acids. CDR3 protein: CASSSYRVEAQYF. Here the CDR3 DNA reads TGTGCCAGCTCATCGTATCGGGTGGAGGCGCAGTATTTT.

This clone came up once. V usage is TRBV7-9 and J usage is TRBJ1-1, with TRBD1 matching over 7 bases. Per the germline V gene, CDR1 is SEHNR and CDR2 is FQNEAQ (reference sequence). Germline trimming cut 6 bases from V and 0 bases from J; bases unmatched to any gene: 4. This CDR3 has 14 amino acids. The CDR3 nucleotides are TGTGCCAGCAGGACAGACAGGGTGAACACTGAAGCTTTCTTT. This translates into CASRTDRVNTEAFF. The full variable domain, completed using reference TRBV7-9 and TRBJ1-1, is DTGVSQNPRHKITKRGQNVTFRCDPISEHNRLYWYRQTLGQGPEFLTYFQNEAQLEKSRLLSDRFSAERPKGSFSTLEIQRTEQGDSAMYLCASRTDRVNTEAFFGQGTRLTVV.

For this clone: This CDR3 is also generated by other DNA sequences in the sample. The gene calls are TRBV7-9 and TRBJ1-6; D is unclear. There are 14 residues in the CDR3. Trimming left V 4 bases short and J 3 bases short, with 7 bases between. Germline values: CDR1 SEHNR, CDR2 FQNEAQ (reference sequence). DNA for the CDR3: TGTGCCAGCAGCTCCGGGATCTATAATTCACCCCTCCACTTT. Its protein is CASSSGIYNSPLHF.

The chain combines TRBV19 with TRBJ1-5; D unclear. The V end was cut by 1 base, the J end by 5 bases, with 6 bases between. The CDR3 totals 13 residues. Germline CDR1 and CDR2: LNHDA and SQIVND (reference sequence). In nucleotides, the CDR3 is TGTGCCAGTAGTATAGGGGCAGATCAGCCCCAGCATTTT. Its protein product is CASSIGADQPQHF. Together with reference TRBV19 and TRBJ1-5, the CDR3 gives the full variable domain: DGGITQSPKYLFRKEGQNVTLSCEQNLNHDAMYWYRQDPGQGLRLIYYSQIVNDFQKGDIAEGYSVSREKKESFPLTVTSAQKNPTAFYLCASSIGADQPQHFGDGTRLSIL.

The CDR3 DNA sequence: TGTGCTAACCGGGAAGCCACTGAAGCTTTCTTT. This codes for CANREATEAFF. V gene TRBV7-2 combines with J gene TRBJ1-1; D ambiguous. CDR3 length: 11 residues. Germline V CDR1 and CDR2: SGHTA, FQGNSA.

The chain employs TRBV5-4 and TRBJ1-2; D is uncertain. The CDR3 is 14 residues long. Germline CDR1 SGHNT, CDR2 YYREEE (reference sequence). Deletions cut 0 bases from V and 4 bases from J, with 10 bases between. For the CDR3, the DNA is TGTGCCAGCAGCTTGGGACCGCGGGGCTATGGCTACACCTTC. It specifies CASSLGPRGYGYTF.

This chain links TRBV7-9 with TRBJ2-6; TRBD2 might be the D (5 bases). The CDR3 has 16 residues. V lost 5 bases, J lost 3 bases, and 14 bases lay in between. Per germline, CDR1 SEHNR and CDR2 FQNEAQ (reference sequence). CDR3 sequence (DNA): TGTGCCAGCAGCGACCCCGAGAGGGTTGGGGCCAACGTCCTGACTTTC. Translation gives CASSDPERVGANVLTF.

V usage is TRBV7-3 and J usage is TRBJ2-7; a possible D gene is TRBD1 (5 bases). Trimming took off 2 bases at V and 0 bases at J, with 11 bases between the two ends. Germline CDR1 SGHTA, CDR2 FQGTGA. The CDR3 consists of 15 residues. The CDR3 DNA reads TGTGCCAGCAGCTTACAGGGTATTACCTCCTACGAGCAGTACTTC. Encoded protein: CASSLQGITSYEQYF.

The chain employs TRBV4-2 and TRBJ1-2, with 8 bases that match TRBD1. Germline V gene lookup returns CDR1 LGHNA and CDR2 YNFKEQ. With V trimmed by 0 bases and J by 5 bases, 5 bases remained unmatched. This CDR3 contains 15 residues. The CDR3 DNA sequence: TGTGCCAGCAGCCAAGATTGGGACAGGACTTATGGCTACACCTTC. This gives the protein CASSQDWDRTYGYTF.

The V gene is TRBV2, the J gene TRBJ1-4; D unresolved. V was cut by 6 bases and J by 3 bases, with 17 bases left in between. The CDR3 extends over 16 amino acids. Looked up from germline, CDR1 is SNHLY and CDR2 is FYNNEI. CDR3 bases: TGTGCCAGCAGCGTCGGGAGTCGGGCGGCTAATGAAAAACTGTTTTTT. Encoded protein: CASSVGSRAANEKLFF.